The rows below give T cell receptor beta chains drawn from one sample of a study of cytomegalovirus exposure and HLA in healthy donors. This table comes from immunoSEQ multiplex PCR, and its TCRdb copy is limited to in-frame clones, with some not included. The table lists a few hundred thousand clones, about 89% of them singletons. Material for sequencing was PBMCs. All receptors come from a woman between 18 and 29 years old in good health and CMV-seronegative. Each CDR3 is given with its conserved first and last residue. Each record gives: CDR3 protein, CDR3 DNA, D gene, J gene, V gene, clone size. A D gene is named only where the DNA matches it firmly. Size tells how often a clone was seen (once, few, many) or the class of an expanded clone, and some rows leave it out.

CDR3 protein: CASSLSVQSPNAEAFF
CDR3 DNA: TGTGCCAGCAGCTTGTCGGTCCAATCACCTAACGCTGAAGCTTTCTTT
D gene: .
J gene: TRBJ1-1
V gene: TRBV5-4
clone size: .

CDR3 protein: CASSEYLALDYGYTF
CDR3 DNA: TGTGCCAGCAGTGAATATTTGGCCCTGGACTATGGCTACACCTTC
D gene: .
J gene: TRBJ1-2
V gene: TRBV2
clone size: .

CDR3 protein: CASRDSAKYGYTF
CDR3 DNA: TGTGCCAGCAGGGACAGCGCTAAATATGGCTACACCTTC
D gene: .
J gene: TRBJ1-2
V gene: TRBV6-1
clone size: .

CDR3 protein: CASSRSAEQTSLYGYTF
CDR3 DNA: TGCGCCAGCAGCAGGTCCGCGGAACAAACGTCTCTATATGGCTACACCTTC
D gene: .
J gene: TRBJ1-2
V gene: TRBV5-1
clone size: .

CDR3 protein: CASSQVQGGRIAETQYF
CDR3 DNA: TGCGCCAGCAGCCAGGTACAGGGGGGCCGTATAGCAGAGACCCAGTACTTC
D gene: TRBD1
J gene: TRBJ2-5
V gene: TRBV4-3
clone size: .

CDR3 protein: CASSFRASGRVDTQYF
CDR3 DNA: TGTGCCAGCAGCTTTCGGGCTAGCGGGAGGGTGGATACGCAGTATTTT
D gene: TRBD2
J gene: TRBJ2-3
V gene: TRBV11-3
clone size: few

CDR3 protein: CASSRDGGLSQYF
CDR3 DNA: TGTGCCAGCAGTCGGGACGGGGGGTTGTCCCAGTACTTC
D gene: TRBD2
J gene: TRBJ2-5
V gene: TRBV6-5
clone size: .

CDR3 protein: CASSLDLLGRNTEAFF
CDR3 DNA: TGTGCCAGCAGCTTAGACCTCCTGGGGAGGAACACTGAAGCTTTCTTT
D gene: .
J gene: TRBJ1-1
V gene: TRBV11-3
clone size: .

CDR3 protein: CASSQRGTGLSSDTQYF
CDR3 DNA: TGCGCCAGCAGTCAAAGGGGGACAGGGCTTTCCTCAGATACGCAGTATTTT
D gene: TRBD1
J gene: TRBJ2-3
V gene: TRBV10-1
clone size: .

CDR3 protein: CASSSGLAGGNEQFF
CDR3 DNA: TGTGCCAGCAGCTCGGGACTAGCGGGAGGAAATGAGCAGTTCTTC
D gene: TRBD2
J gene: TRBJ2-1
V gene: TRBV7-7
clone size: once

CDR3 protein: CASSFGGRFSFEETQYF
CDR3 DNA: TGTGCCAGCAGCTTTGGAGGCCGTTTTTCTTTTGAAGAGACCCAGTACTTC
D gene: .
J gene: TRBJ2-5
V gene: TRBV7-3
clone size: once

CDR3 protein: CASSLAAGGSYEQYF
CDR3 DNA: TGCGCCAGCAGCTTGGCAGCGGGAGGCTCCTACGAGCAGTACTTC
D gene: TRBD2
J gene: TRBJ2-7
V gene: TRBV5-1
clone size: .

CDR3 protein: CASSLGTSGRWGNEQFF
CDR3 DNA: TGCGCCAGCAGCCTTGGGACTAGCGGGAGGTGGGGAAATGAGCAGTTCTTC
D gene: TRBD2
J gene: TRBJ2-1
V gene: TRBV5-1
clone size: .

CDR3 protein: CTSSQDWLHRGCWQFF
CDR3 DNA: TGCACCAGCAGCCAAGATTGGTTACACAGGGGTTGTTGGCAGTTCTTC
D gene: .
J gene: TRBJ2-1
V gene: TRBV1
clone size: .

CDR3 protein: CASSGSVAGETDTQYF
CDR3 DNA: TGTGCCAGCAGCGGCAGTGTAGCGGGGGAGACAGATACGCAGTATTTT
D gene: TRBD2
J gene: TRBJ2-3
V gene: TRBV11-2
clone size: .

CDR3 protein: CASSLQAAGGPGETQYF
CDR3 DNA: TGTGCCAGCAGCTTACAAGCAGCGGGAGGGCCTGGAGAGACCCAGTACTTC
D gene: TRBD2
J gene: TRBJ2-5
V gene: TRBV7-2
clone size: .

CDR3 protein: CASSTAASGGAVDTQYF
CDR3 DNA: TGTGCCAGCAGCACCGCCGCTAGCGGGGGGGCCGTAGATACGCAGTATTTT
D gene: TRBD2
J gene: TRBJ2-3
V gene: TRBV4-2
clone size: few

CDR3 protein: CASRQLAGYGELFF
CDR3 DNA: TGTGCCAGCAGACAACTAGCGGGGTACGGGGAGCTGTTTTTT
D gene: TRBD2
J gene: TRBJ2-2
V gene: TRBV7-2
clone size: .

CDR3 protein: CGVGQGRNEQYF
CDR3 DNA: TGTGGCGTGGGACAGGGACGGAACGAGCAGTACTTC
D gene: TRBD1
J gene: TRBJ2-7
V gene: TRBV30
clone size: .

CDR3 protein: CASRPRAGVYQETQYF
CDR3 DNA: TGTGCAAGTCGCCCAAGAGCGGGAGTGTACCAAGAGACCCAGTACTTC
D gene: .
J gene: TRBJ2-5
V gene: TRBV12-2
clone size: .

CDR3 protein: CASSQDGGLGNQPQHF
CDR3 DNA: TGCGCCAGCAGCCAAGACGGGGGGTTGGGCAATCAGCCCCAGCATTTT
D gene: .
J gene: TRBJ1-5
V gene: TRBV4-1
clone size: .

CDR3 protein: CASSYREIEAFF
CDR3 DNA: TGTGCCAGCAGTTATAGGGAGATTGAAGCTTTCTTT
D gene: .
J gene: TRBJ1-1
V gene: TRBV28
clone size: .

CDR3 protein: CASSPLESYGYTF
CDR3 DNA: TGTGCCAGCAGCCCTCTCGAGAGCTATGGCTACACCTTC
D gene: .
J gene: TRBJ1-2
V gene: TRBV27
clone size: .

CDR3 protein: CASSQAGGLNSPLHF
CDR3 DNA: TGCGCCAGCAGCCAAGCAGGGGGCCTCAATTCACCCCTCCACTTT
D gene: TRBD1
J gene: TRBJ1-6
V gene: TRBV4-1
clone size: .

CDR3 protein: CASSRASGSPYEQYF
CDR3 DNA: TGTGCCAGCTCACGAGCTAGCGGGAGCCCCTACGAGCAGTACTTC
D gene: TRBD2
J gene: TRBJ2-7
V gene: TRBV18
clone size: .

CDR3 protein: CASSSPKGYNEQFF
CDR3 DNA: TGTGCCAGCAGCTCCCCCAAGGGGTACAATGAGCAGTTCTTC
D gene: .
J gene: TRBJ2-1
V gene: TRBV13
clone size: .

CDR3 protein: CASSLSLGEANTGELFF
CDR3 DNA: TGTGCCAGCAGCTTATCGTTGGGGGAGGCGAACACCGGGGAGCTGTTTTTT
D gene: .
J gene: TRBJ2-2
V gene: TRBV7-7
clone size: .

CDR3 protein: CASSTQRTSGRSSYNEQFF
CDR3 DNA: TGTGCCAGCAGCACGCAAAGGACTAGCGGGAGGAGCTCCTACAATGAGCAGTTCTTC
D gene: TRBD2
J gene: TRBJ2-1
V gene: TRBV7-2
clone size: .

CDR3 protein: CASSLRGGVGEGEPQHF
CDR3 DNA: TGTGCCAGCAGTTTAAGGGGGGGAGTCGGGGAGGGGGAGCCCCAGCATTTT
D gene: .
J gene: TRBJ1-5
V gene: TRBV27
clone size: .

CDR3 protein: CASSYSQGVHGYTF
CDR3 DNA: TGTGCCAGCAGTTACTCACAGGGGGTGCATGGCTACACCTTC
D gene: TRBD1
J gene: TRBJ1-2
V gene: TRBV6-5
clone size: few

CDR3 protein: CASSQAGDEYEQYF
CDR3 DNA: TGTGCCAGCAGCCAAGCGGGGGACGAGTACGAGCAGTACTTC
D gene: .
J gene: TRBJ2-7
V gene: TRBV4-2
clone size: .

CDR3 protein: CASSSLGPDTQYF
CDR3 DNA: TGTGCCAGCAGCTCCCTTGGCCCAGATACGCAGTATTTT
D gene: .
J gene: TRBJ2-3
V gene: TRBV7-9
clone size: .

CDR3 protein: CASNRGFTEAFF
CDR3 DNA: TGTGCCAGCAACCGAGGGTTCACTGAAGCTTTCTTT
D gene: .
J gene: TRBJ1-1
V gene: TRBV7-9
clone size: once

CDR3 protein: CASSRQSNQPQHF
CDR3 DNA: TGTGCCAGCAGCAGACAGAGCAATCAGCCCCAGCATTTT
D gene: .
J gene: TRBJ1-5
V gene: TRBV5-6
clone size: .

CDR3 protein: CAWSDFFVPGEKLFF
CDR3 DNA: TGTGCCTGGAGTGACTTTTTTGTGCCGGGTGAAAAACTGTTTTTT
D gene: .
J gene: TRBJ1-4
V gene: TRBV30
clone size: .

CDR3 protein: CASSHPGQDSYEQYF
CDR3 DNA: TGTGCCAGCTCACACCCGGGACAGGACTCCTACGAGCAGTACTTC
D gene: TRBD1
J gene: TRBJ2-7
V gene: TRBV18
clone size: .

CDR3 protein: CASSLAGGRTYNEQFF
CDR3 DNA: TGTGCCAGCAGTTTGGCTGGGGGCAGGACCTACAATGAGCAGTTCTTC
D gene: .
J gene: TRBJ2-1
V gene: TRBV27
clone size: .

CDR3 protein: CASSQDHDSQETQYF
CDR3 DNA: TGCGCCAGCAGCCAAGATCATGACAGCCAAGAGACCCAGTACTTC
D gene: .
J gene: TRBJ2-5
V gene: TRBV4-3
clone size: .

CDR3 protein: CASSLTGLNQPQHF
CDR3 DNA: TGTGCCAGCAGCTTGACAGGGCTCAATCAGCCCCAGCATTTT
D gene: TRBD1
J gene: TRBJ1-5
V gene: TRBV6-6
clone size: .

CDR3 protein: CASSRDRERPQYF
CDR3 DNA: TGTGCCAGCAGCAGGGACAGGGAAAGGCCCCAGTACTTC
D gene: TRBD1
J gene: TRBJ2-5
V gene: TRBV5-4
clone size: .

CDR3 protein: CASSPETGNTEAFF
CDR3 DNA: TGTGCCAGCTCACCCGAGACTGGGAACACTGAAGCTTTCTTT
D gene: .
J gene: TRBJ1-1
V gene: TRBV18
clone size: .

CDR3 protein: CASTPWASGSVEQYF
CDR3 DNA: TGTGCCAGCACCCCGTGGGCTAGCGGGAGTGTTGAGCAGTACTTC
D gene: TRBD2
J gene: TRBJ2-7
V gene: TRBV27
clone size: .

CDR3 protein: CATTFGGDEQYF
CDR3 DNA: TGTGCCACCACATTCGGGGGTGACGAGCAGTACTTC
D gene: .
J gene: TRBJ2-7
V gene: TRBV19
clone size: .

CDR3 protein: CSVVPGATTDTQYF
CDR3 DNA: TGCAGCGTTGTCCCGGGAGCAACCACAGATACGCAGTATTTT
D gene: .
J gene: TRBJ2-3
V gene: TRBV29-1
clone size: few